The clone carrying this T cell receptor beta chain has at least ten counts. Amplified TCR beta CDR3 regions came from RNA transcripts. The HTBI set primed first-round TCR CDR3 RT-PCR. One entry per CDR3 protein results from TCRdb running MiXCR on the multiplex PCR reads. The repertoire holds hundreds of thousands of distinct CDR3 sequences, with around a sixth as singletons. This sample is drawn from a study of T cells in Graves' hyperthyroidism and ophthalmopathy. About the research overall: Peripheral blood was taken when the disease was first diagnosed, before any treatment began.

The CDR3 extends over 17 amino acids. Trimming left V 3 bases short and J 4 bases short, with 21 bases between. Germline assignment: CDR1 LGHDT and CDR2 YNNKEL (reference sequence). V gene TRBV3-1 combines with J gene TRBJ2-5; no clear D. The sequence derives from a woman between 50 and 59 years old with Graves' hyperthyroidism that later progressed to Graves' ophthalmopathy. The sequencing input was blood. The CDR3 sequence: CASSHPLFQDLGETQYF. CDR3 coding DNA: TGTGCCAGCAGCCACCCCCTTTTCCAGGATTTGGGAGAGACCCAGTACTTC.